This TCR beta chain was found in a study of identical twins. MiXCR was run by TCRdb on the 5' RACE reads, yielding one entry per CDR3 protein. The sample lists around 250,000 distinct CDR3 sequences, roughly 13% seen once, with 4% to 5% in the top ten. This CDR3 has 11 residues. CDR1 is SQVTM, CDR2 ANQGSEA, per germline. The V end lost 6 bases, the J end lost 5 bases, and 10 bases lay between the germline ends. These data are also associated with another study on yellow fever vaccine responses in identical twins.

This sequence joins TRBV29-1 and TRBJ2-5; D gene ambiguous. The TCR sequence derives from a woman between 18 and 29 years old in good health. The sequenced material came from memory (CD45RO+) T cells sorted from blood. CDR3 region: CSVNRRETQYF. The CDR3 coding sequence is TGCAGCGTCAACCGGCGGGAGACCCAGTACTTC.